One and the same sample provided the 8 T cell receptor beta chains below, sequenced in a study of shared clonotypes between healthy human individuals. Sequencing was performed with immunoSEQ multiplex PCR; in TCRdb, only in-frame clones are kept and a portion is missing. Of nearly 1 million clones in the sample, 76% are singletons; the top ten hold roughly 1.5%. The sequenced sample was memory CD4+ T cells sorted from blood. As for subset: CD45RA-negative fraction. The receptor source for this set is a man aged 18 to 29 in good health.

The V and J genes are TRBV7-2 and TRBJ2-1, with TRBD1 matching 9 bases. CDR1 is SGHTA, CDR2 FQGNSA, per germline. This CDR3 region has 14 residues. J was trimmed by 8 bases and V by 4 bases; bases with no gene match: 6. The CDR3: CASSWGQGSDEQFF. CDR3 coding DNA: TGTGCCAGCAGCTGGGGACAGGGTTCAGATGAGCAGTTCTTC.

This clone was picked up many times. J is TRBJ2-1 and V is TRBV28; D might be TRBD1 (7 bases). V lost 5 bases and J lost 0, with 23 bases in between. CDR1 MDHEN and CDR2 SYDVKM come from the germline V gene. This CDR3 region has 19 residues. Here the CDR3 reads CASSPSGGLGSFSYNEQFF. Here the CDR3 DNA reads TGTGCCAGCAGTCCCTCAGGGGGGTTGGGGTCCTTCTCCTACAATGAGCAGTTCTTC.

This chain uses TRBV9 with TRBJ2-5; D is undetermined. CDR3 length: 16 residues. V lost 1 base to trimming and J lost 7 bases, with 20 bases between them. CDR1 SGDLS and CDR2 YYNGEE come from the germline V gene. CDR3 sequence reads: CASSVSPGGATVTQYF. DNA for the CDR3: TGTGCCAGCAGCGTAAGCCCGGGTGGAGCGACGGTGACCCAGTACTTC.

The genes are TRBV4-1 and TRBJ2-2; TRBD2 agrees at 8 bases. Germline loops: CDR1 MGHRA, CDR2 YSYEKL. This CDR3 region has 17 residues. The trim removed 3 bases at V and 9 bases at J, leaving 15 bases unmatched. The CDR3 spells CASSHPLSGAKKRELFF. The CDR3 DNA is TGCGCCAGCAGCCACCCTCTTAGCGGGGCCAAAAAGAGGGAGCTGTTTTTT.

The CDR3 loop is CASSSRRENEKLFF. CDR3 coding DNA: TGTGCCAGCAGCTCGCGGCGGGAAAATGAAAAACTGTTTTTT. This chain uses TRBV7-9 with TRBJ1-4; D is unclear. V was shortened by 4 bases and J by 5 bases, with 11 bases between the two germline ends. Germline CDR1 and CDR2: SEHNR and FQNEAQ (reference sequence). The CDR3 consists of 14 residues.

DNA for the CDR3: TGTGCCAGCACCCGACAGGGGGCGATGACGGGCACTGAAGCTTTCTTT. Translation: CASTRQGAMTGTEAFF. The gene calls are TRBV7-9 and TRBJ1-1; the match to TRBD1 covers 10 bases. V dropped 7 bases and J dropped 4; count of bases not matched to a gene: 12. This CDR3 is 16 amino acids long. The germline CDR1 and CDR2 sequences are SEHNR and FQNEAQ (reference sequence). Full variable domain (outside the CDR3, taken from reference TRBV7-9 and TRBJ1-1): DTGVSQNPRHKITKRGQNVTFRCDPISEHNRLYWYRQTLGQGPEFLTYFQNEAQLEKSRLLSDRFSAERPKGSFSTLEIQRTEQGDSAMYLCASTRQGAMTGTEAFFGQGTRLTVV.

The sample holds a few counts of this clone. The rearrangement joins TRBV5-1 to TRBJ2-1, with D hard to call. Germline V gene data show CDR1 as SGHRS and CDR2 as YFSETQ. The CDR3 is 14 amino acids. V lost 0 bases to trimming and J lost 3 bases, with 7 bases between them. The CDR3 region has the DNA TGCGCCAGCAGCTTGGAACTCGACTACAATGAGCAGTTCTTC. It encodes CASSLELDYNEQFF.

The CDR3 region is CASTKTVGAYEQYF. CDR3 nucleotide sequence: TGTGCCAGCACCAAAACTGTGGGGGCCTACGAGCAGTACTTC. This sequence joins TRBV7-2 and TRBJ2-7, with D perhaps given as TRBD1 or TRBD2 (5 bases each). The V and J ends lost 7 bases and 2 bases respectively, with 15 bases between them. This CDR3 contains 14 residues. Germline V gives CDR1 SGHTA, CDR2 FQGNSA.